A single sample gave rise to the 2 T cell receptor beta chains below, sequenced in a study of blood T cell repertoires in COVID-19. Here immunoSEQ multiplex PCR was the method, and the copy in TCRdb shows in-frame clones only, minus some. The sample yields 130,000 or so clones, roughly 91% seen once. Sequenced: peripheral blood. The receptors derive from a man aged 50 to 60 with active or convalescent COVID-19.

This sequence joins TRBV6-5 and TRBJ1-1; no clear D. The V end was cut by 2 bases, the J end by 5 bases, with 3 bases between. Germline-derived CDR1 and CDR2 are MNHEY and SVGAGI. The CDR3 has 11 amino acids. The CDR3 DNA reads TGTGCCAGCAGTTACCTTACTGAAGCTTTCTTT. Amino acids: CASSYLTEAFF.

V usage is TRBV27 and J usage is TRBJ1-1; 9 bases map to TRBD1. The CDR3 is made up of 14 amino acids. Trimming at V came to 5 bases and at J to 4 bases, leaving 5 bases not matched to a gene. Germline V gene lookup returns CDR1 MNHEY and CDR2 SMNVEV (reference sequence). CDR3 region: CASSLDRGSTEAFF. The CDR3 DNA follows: TGTGCCAGCAGTCTGGACAGGGGAAGCACTGAAGCTTTCTTT.